Reported below is one T cell receptor beta chain. Its antigen is as yet unknown. Germline loops: CDR1 SNHLY, CDR2 FYNNEI. V lost 5 bases and J lost 6; bases outside the gene matches: 7. The CDR3 length is 13 residues. This sample is drawn from a study of shared clonotypes between healthy human individuals. Study-level results: Shared clonotypes: about 5.3% naive CD4, around 3.4% naive CD8, less than 2.5% memory CD4, 0.4% memory CD8.

The table came from immunoSEQ multiplex PCR; TCRdb's copy has only in-frame clones and leaves some out. The sample comprises some 1 million clones, around 75% of which are singletons, and about 1.5% rests with the top ten. Sequenced: memory CD4+ T cells sorted from blood. Subset given: CD45RA-negative fraction. This clonotype was sampled from a man aged 18 to 30 in good health. The J gene is TRBJ2-7, the V gene TRBV2; 7 nucleotides line up with TRBD1. CDR3 nucleotide sequence: TGTGCCAGCAGTACAGACAACAGGGGCGAGCAGTACTTC. Its translation is CASSTDNRGEQYF.